The rows below give T cell receptor beta chains drawn from one sample of a study of blood T cells in healthy people across ages. One entry per CDR3 protein, called by TCRdb with MiXCR from the 5' RACE reads. The table shows more than 550,000 distinct CDR3 sequences, with 22% occurring only once. Source material: blood. These receptor sequences come from a man between 65 and 85 years old in good health. The CDR3 runs from the conserved cysteine through the conserved F or W. The D gene is left open where the match is weak. Clone size is given for some rows only: seen once, a few or many times, or a class if the clone is expanded.

j_gene: TRBJ1-1; len: 12; v_gene: TRBV29-1; d_gene: .; abundance: .; CDR3nt: TGCAGCGTTGGGGGTTTGAACACTGAAGCTTTCTTT; CDR3aa: CSVGGLNTEAFF
j_gene: TRBJ2-1; len: 15; v_gene: TRBV11-1; d_gene: TRBD2; abundance: .; CDR3nt: TGTGCCAGCAGTTCCACTAGCGGGAGAGGCAATGAGCAGTTCTTC; CDR3aa: CASSSTSGRGNEQFF
j_gene: TRBJ1-1; len: 14; v_gene: TRBV12-3/TRBV12-4; d_gene: .; abundance: .; CDR3nt: TGTGCCAGCAGTAATAGCCATGGGCTCACTGAAGCTTTCTTT; CDR3aa: CASSNSHGLTEAFF
j_gene: TRBJ2-1; len: 15; v_gene: TRBV7-3; d_gene: TRBD2; abundance: .; CDR3nt: TGTGCCAGCAGCCCCGTACGGGAGGACTACAATGAGCGGTTCTTC; CDR3aa: CASSPVREDYNERFF
j_gene: TRBJ2-3; len: 16; v_gene: TRBV12-3/TRBV12-4; d_gene: .; abundance: .; CDR3nt: TGTGCCAGCAGCCAGACTAAATCTGTGGGCACAGATACGCAGTATTTT; CDR3aa: CASSQTKSVGTDTQYF
j_gene: TRBJ1-5; len: 15; v_gene: TRBV19; d_gene: .; abundance: few; CDR3nt: TGTGCCAGTAGTCGCAGGACAGAAAGCAATCAGCCCCAGCATTTT; CDR3aa: CASSRRTESNQPQHF
j_gene: TRBJ1-2; len: 15; v_gene: TRBV11-2; d_gene: .; abundance: few; CDR3nt: TGTGCCAGCAGCTTTAAGGCAGGGTCCAACTATGGCTACACCTTC; CDR3aa: CASSFKAGSNYGYTF
j_gene: TRBJ2-5; len: 13; v_gene: TRBV29-1; d_gene: .; abundance: .; CDR3nt: TGCAGCGCACCGGGTATGGGGATGGAGACCCAGTACTTC; CDR3aa: CSAPGMGMETQYF
j_gene: TRBJ1-1; len: 13; v_gene: TRBV29-1; d_gene: TRBD1; abundance: few; CDR3nt: TGCAGCGTGGAAACGACAGGGGGTTCTGAAGCTTTCTTT; CDR3aa: CSVETTGGSEAFF
j_gene: TRBJ2-1; len: 16; v_gene: TRBV29-1; d_gene: .; abundance: .; CDR3nt: TGCAGCGTTGAAAGGGGGGGACCCCTCCTTTACAATGAGCAGTTCTTC; CDR3aa: CSVERGGPLLYNEQFF
j_gene: TRBJ1-6; len: 15; v_gene: TRBV12-3/TRBV12-4; d_gene: TRBD1; abundance: few; CDR3nt: TGTGCCAGCACTCCCGGGACAGGGAGTGGTTCACCCCTCCACTTT; CDR3aa: CASTPGTGSGSPLHF
j_gene: TRBJ1-1; len: 12; v_gene: TRBV29-1; d_gene: .; abundance: few; CDR3nt: TGCAGCGGGTCCTTCCGGAACACTGAAGCTTTCTTT; CDR3aa: CSGSFRNTEAFF
j_gene: TRBJ1-1; len: 16; v_gene: TRBV20-1; d_gene: .; abundance: .; CDR3nt: TGCAGTGCTAGAGATGTGGCAGGACCGGGAGGGGGAGAAGCTTTCTTT; CDR3aa: CSARDVAGPGGGEAFF
j_gene: TRBJ2-5; len: 14; v_gene: TRBV14; d_gene: .; abundance: few; CDR3nt: TGTGCCAGCAGCCAAGATCTTCTCCAAGAGACCCAGTACTTC; CDR3aa: CASSQDLLQETQYF
j_gene: TRBJ2-2; len: 16; v_gene: TRBV21-1; d_gene: .; abundance: .; CDR3nt: TGTGCCAGCAGCAAAAACCACAGTACTAACACCGGGGAGCTGTTTTTT; CDR3aa: CASSKNHSTNTGELFF
j_gene: TRBJ2-3; len: 15; v_gene: TRBV6-5; d_gene: TRBD1; abundance: few; CDR3nt: TGTGCCAGCAGTCCTGACAGGGGACCTGAATATACGCAGTATTTT; CDR3aa: CASSPDRGPEYTQYF
j_gene: TRBJ2-5; len: 11; v_gene: TRBV19; d_gene: .; abundance: .; CDR3nt: TGTGCCAGCTTCGGTGAAGAGACCCAGTACTTC; CDR3aa: CASFGEETQYF
j_gene: TRBJ2-1; len: 16; v_gene: TRBV6-1; d_gene: TRBD2; abundance: few; CDR3nt: TGTGCCAGCAGTCGGGGGGGGTCGAGCTCCTACAATGAGCAGTTCTTC; CDR3aa: CASSRGGSSSYNEQFF
j_gene: TRBJ2-4; len: 17; v_gene: TRBV5-1; d_gene: TRBD2; abundance: .; CDR3nt: TGCGCCAGCAGCCTCTCGGCTAGCGGGGACCCCAAAAACATTCAGTACTTC; CDR3aa: CASSLSASGDPKNIQYF
j_gene: TRBJ1-2; len: 14; v_gene: TRBV19; d_gene: TRBD1; abundance: .; CDR3nt: TGTGCCAGTAGTGGCCCGACAGGGCTACGGGGCTACACCTTC; CDR3aa: CASSGPTGLRGYTF
j_gene: TRBJ1-5; len: 14; v_gene: TRBV3-1; d_gene: .; abundance: .; CDR3nt: TGTGCCAGCAGCCAAGAAACAGGGCATCAGCCCCAGCATTTT; CDR3aa: CASSQETGHQPQHF
j_gene: TRBJ2-7; len: 16; v_gene: TRBV28; d_gene: .; abundance: few; CDR3nt: TGTGCCAGCAGTCCCCTGGGGTACAGGGATTCTAGGGAGCAGTACTTC; CDR3aa: CASSPLGYRDSREQYF
j_gene: TRBJ2-1; len: 15; v_gene: TRBV30; d_gene: TRBD2; abundance: .; CDR3nt: TGTGCCTGGGGGGAGGGACTAGCGGGAGTCGGAGAGCAGTTCTTC; CDR3aa: CAWGEGLAGVGEQFF
j_gene: TRBJ2-7; len: 14; v_gene: TRBV29-1; d_gene: .; abundance: many; CDR3nt: TGCAGCGTTTTGGATAGCACCCGCTCCTACGAGCAGTACTTC; CDR3aa: CSVLDSTRSYEQYF
j_gene: TRBJ2-3; len: 18; v_gene: TRBV7-6; d_gene: TRBD2; abundance: .; CDR3nt: TGTGCCAGCAGCTTGGGACTAGCGGGGGGCCCTAGCACAGATACGCAGTATTTT; CDR3aa: CASSLGLAGGPSTDTQYF
j_gene: TRBJ2-4; len: 15; v_gene: TRBV20-1; d_gene: TRBD2; abundance: few; CDR3nt: TGCAGTGCTCCGCAGGCGGGGGGTGGCGGGAACATTCAGTACTTC; CDR3aa: CSAPQAGGGGNIQYF
j_gene: TRBJ2-3; len: 16; v_gene: TRBV27; d_gene: TRBD2; abundance: few; CDR3nt: TGTGCCAGCAGTTTCCGACGACTAGCGGTGACAGATACGCAGTATTTT; CDR3aa: CASSFRRLAVTDTQYF